The next 6 T cell receptor beta chains were all read from a single sample in a study of shared clonotypes between healthy human individuals. Sequencing was performed with immunoSEQ multiplex PCR; in TCRdb, only in-frame clones are kept and a portion is missing. The data contain more than 2 million clones, 85% to 95% of them singletons. Sequences were obtained from naive CD4+ T cells sorted from blood. Subset noted: CD45RA+ positively selected. The receptors come from a man aged 18 to 35 in good health.

J is TRBJ2-7 and V is TRBV12-2; TRBD1 is the table's D call and was not checked against the DNA. TRBV12-2 is a pseudogene locus. This CDR3 is 14 amino acids long. In DNA form, the CDR3 reads TGTGCAAGTCGCTTAGGGGACAGCGACTACGAGCAGTACTTC. It yields the protein CASRLGDSDYEQYF.

The V gene is TRBV4-3, the J gene TRBJ1-5; 7 nucleotides match TRBD1. This CDR3 comprises 16 residues. V lost 0 bases and J lost 3; bases outside the gene matches: 5. Germline V lookup: CDR1 LGHNA, CDR2 YSLEER. The CDR3 reads CASSQDMGQINQPQHF. The CDR3 DNA sequence: TGCGCCAGCAGCCAAGATATGGGACAGATCAATCAGCCCCAGCATTTT.

The chain has TRBV12-5 and TRBJ2-1; D ambiguous. The germline V gene has CDR1 LGHNT and CDR2 FRNRAP. This CDR3 is built from 12 residues. V lost 7 bases and J lost 9, with 13 bases in between. CDR3 protein: CASEINEVEQFF. In DNA, the CDR3 is TGTGCTAGTGAGATAAACGAGGTTGAGCAGTTCTTC.

V and J are TRBV30 and TRBJ2-7; 7 bases map to TRBD1. Germline V gene data show CDR1 as GTSNPN and CDR2 as SVGIG (reference sequence). J lost 2 bases, V lost 8 bases, and 9 bases had no gene match. CDR3 length: 13 residues. The CDR3 nucleotides read TGTGCCGGAGACAGGGCGGTTACCTACGAGCAGTACTTC. This encodes CAGDRAVTYEQYF.

This clone was counted a single time. The chain links TRBV29-1 to TRBJ2-3; 7 bases are shared with TRBD1. CDR3 size: 17 residues. CDR1 and CDR2 from the germline V gene are SQVTM and ANQGSEA. The V segment lost 6 bases and the J segment 2 bases; nucleotides outside the gene matches: 17. CDR3 region: CSVLYHRGKISTDTQYF. As DNA, the CDR3 is TGCAGCGTCCTATACCACAGGGGCAAAATCTCCACAGATACGCAGTATTTT.

The gene calls are TRBV5-1 and TRBJ2-3; D remains ambiguous. Trimming removed 2 bases at V and 4 bases at J, with 11 bases between. The CDR3 totals 14 residues. Germline-derived CDR1 and CDR2 are SGHRS and YFSETQ. The CDR3 nucleotides are TGCGCCAGCAGCTTTGGTCCTGGCGCAGATACGCAGTATTTT. Its protein product is CASSFGPGADTQYF.